What follows are 25 T cell receptor beta chains derived from one specimen sequenced in a study of regulatory T cells in long-lasting Graves disease. The sample's time point: newly diagnosed GD, antithyroid drugs for less than 3 months. Making the TCR library involved RNA that had been extracted from PBMCs. TCR beta libraries were built with iRepertoire HTBI primers and Arm-PCR of CDR3 regions. A single record per CDR3 protein comes from TCRdb applying MiXCR to the multiplex PCR reads. There are roughly 510,000 distinct CDR3 sequences in the sample; roughly a sixth occur only once, and about 12% lies in the top ten. These data also formed part of another study, on T cells in Graves' hyperthyroidism and ophthalmopathy.

The sample was peripheral blood mononuclear cells (PBMCs), taken at new diagnosis, from a patient treated with antithyroid drugs. The receptor source for this set is a man aged 18 to 29 with Graves disease.

This clonotype was detected ten times or more. Its ends do not fully match the called genes, so a read error is possible. V and J are TRBV7-7 and TRBJ2-5, with D uncertain. Germline V gives CDR1 SSHAT, CDR2 FNYEAQ (reference sequence). The CDR3 covers 13 residues. The CDR3 spells CASSLVQQETQYF. The CDR3 DNA follows: TGTGCTAGCAGCTTGGTACAGCAAGAGACCCAGTACTTC.

This clonotype was recorded a few times. The chain employs TRBV7-2 and TRBJ1-6; TRBD1 agrees at 10 bases. Trimming at V came to 5 bases and at J to 3 bases, leaving 4 bases not matched to a gene. The CDR3 extends over 16 amino acids. From germline, CDR1 is SGHTA and CDR2 FQGNSA. CDR3 loop: CASSTRTGGYNSPLHF. The CDR3 DNA reads TGTGCCAGCAGCACCCGGACAGGGGGCTATAATTCACCCCTCCACTTT.

The chain employs TRBV19 and TRBJ1-2; 7 bases line up with TRBD1. CDR3 length equals 12 residues. The germline gives CDR1 LNHDA, CDR2 SQIVND (reference sequence). The ends lost 10 bases at V and 9 bases at J; junction bases unmatched: 11. CDR3 amino acids: CATRDRVFSYTF. In nucleotides, the CDR3 is TGTGCCACCCGAGACAGGGTGTTTAGCTACACCTTC.

Comment on this clonotype: One end of the junction fails to match germline, which may point to a read error. The rearrangement joins TRBV19 to TRBJ2-7, with D perhaps matching TRBD2 (5 bases). CDR1 and CDR2 (germline): LNHDA, SQIVND (reference sequence). This CDR3 region has 13 residues. CDR3 in DNA: TGTGCCAGTCGTGGGTCCCGGGGAAACGAGCAGCACTTC. This gives the protein CASRGSRGNEQHF.

This clonotype was recorded at least ten times. The CDR3 protein is CATSREGGRARTGELFF. As DNA, the CDR3 is TGTGCCACCAGCAGAGAGGGCGGGAGGGCCCGGACCGGGGAGCTGTTTTTT. The V and J genes are TRBV15 and TRBJ2-2, with 9 bases fitting TRBD2. The V gene's germline CDR1 is LNHNV and CDR2 YYDKDF (reference sequence). Trimming at V came to 0 bases and at J to 5 bases, leaving 7 bases not matched to a gene. The CDR3 covers 17 residues. The entire variable domain, with the rest obtained from reference TRBV15 and TRBJ2-2, is as follows: DAMVIQNPRYQVTQFGKPVTLSCSQTLNHNVMYWYQQKSSQAPKLLFHYYDKDFNNEADTPDNFQSRRPNTSFCFLDIRSPGLGDTAMYLCATSREGGRARTGELFFGEGSRLTVL.

Comments on this clonotype: At one of its ends the junction is not consistent with the germline gene, which may arise from a read error. The rearrangement uses TRBV6-5 and TRBJ1-1; D might be TRBD1 (5 bases). CDR3 length equals 14 residues. Looked up from germline, CDR1 is MNHEY and CDR2 is SVGAGI. The CDR3 region has the DNA TGTGCCAGCAGTTATGGGGGGAGCAACACTGAAGCTTCCTTT. Translation gives CASSYGGSNTEASF.

This clonotype was counted ten times or more. The chain employs TRBV20-1 and TRBJ2-5; D may be TRBD1 or TRBD2 (7 bases each). CDR1 and CDR2 from the germline V gene are DFQATT and SNEGSKA (reference sequence). Trimming took 2 bases from V and 3 from J, leaving 13 bases between them. The CDR3 consists of 14 residues. The CDR3 DNA reads as TGCAGTGCTAGACTCAGGGGGGGGGAAGAGACCCAGTACTTC. Translated, it gives CSARLRGGEETQYF.

As to this clonotype: This could be a read error, since a much larger clone is one nucleotide away. This chain connects TRBV28 to TRBJ1-2, with a tentative D call TRBD1 (5 bases). Germline lookup yields CDR1 MDHEN and CDR2 SYDVKM. The CDR3 is 14 amino acids. The CDR3 loop is CAGSSPGTVYGYTF. CDR3 nucleotide sequence: TGTGCCGGCAGTTCGCCCGGGACGGTCTATGGCTACACCTTC.

As to this clonotype: A much larger clonotype is one base distant, so this may be a read error. The chain employs TRBV20-1 and TRBJ1-1; perhaps TRBD1 as D (6 bases). Germline CDR1 reads DFQATT; CDR2 reads SNEGSKA (reference sequence). The CDR3 runs 13 residues. CDR3 region: CSARDRLGTKAFF. The CDR3 nucleotides read TGCAGTGCTAGGGACAGACTTGGCACTAAAGCTTTCTTT.

The chain joins TRBV5-6 to TRBJ2-7, with TRBD2 matching 10 bases. The ends lost 4 bases at V and 6 bases at J; junction bases unmatched: 10. This CDR3 has 15 residues. CDR1 SGHDT and CDR2 YYEEEE come from the germline V gene. The CDR3 DNA is TGTGCCAGCAGCAAGACCGGGACTAGCGTATCCGAGCAGTACTTC. Amino acid sequence: CASSKTGTSVSEQYF.

A note on this clonotype: One base away lies a much larger clone, so this may be a sequencing read error. The chain carries TRBV11-1 and TRBJ2-3, with a weak D call TRBD1 (5 bases). This CDR3 is built from 14 residues. The germline V gene has CDR1 SGHAT and CDR2 FQDESV (reference sequence). V was clipped by 3 bases and J by 4 bases, with 11 bases between them. CDR3 in DNA: TGTGCCAGCAGCTTCCGGATAGGGGCAGATACGCAGTATTTT. Translated: CASSFRIGADTQYF.

At least ten counts were recorded for this clonotype. V is TRBV9 and J is TRBJ1-2, with 9 positions matching TRBD1. This CDR3 region has 16 residues. V dropped 0 bases and J dropped 3; count of bases not matched to a gene: 6. In germline, CDR1 is SGDLS, CDR2 YYNGEE. The DNA for the CDR3 is TGTGCCAGCAGCGTAGGTCCCTGGACAGGGGACTATGGCTACACCTTC. Translation gives CASSVGPWTGDYGYTF.

This clonotype was counted ten times or more. The gene calls are TRBV6-1 and TRBJ2-1; a weak D match, TRBD2 (5 bases). The germline V and J ends were trimmed by 6 bases and 7 bases, with 10 bases remaining between them. CDR1 is MNHNS and CDR2 is SASEGT in the germline V gene. The CDR3 is 12 amino acids. The CDR3 DNA reads TGTGCCAGCAGAGGACTGGGAAATGAGCAGTTCTTC. Residues: CASRGLGNEQFF.

This clonotype was counted at least ten times. The gene calls are TRBV5-1 and TRBJ1-5; no clear D. V lost 0 bases to trimming and J lost 4 bases, with 11 bases between them. This CDR3 has 15 amino acids. Germline CDR1 is SGHRS and CDR2 is YFSETQ. CDR3 nucleotide sequence: TGCGCCAGCAGCTTGGGTGACATTCCAAATCAGCCCCAGCATTTT. Amino acids: CASSLGDIPNQPQHF.

This clonotype was found a few times. V is TRBV27 and J is TRBJ2-2; perhaps TRBD1 as D (6 bases). The CDR3 consists of 15 residues. Germline V CDR1 and CDR2: MNHEY, SMNVEV (reference sequence). Trimming left V 4 bases short and J 4 bases short, with 13 bases between. CDR3 protein: CASSYRAALTGELFF. The CDR3 nucleotides are TGTGCCAGCAGTTACAGGGCGGCCCTCACCGGGGAGCTGTTTTTT.

This clonotype was seen at least ten times. The genes are TRBV5-4 and TRBJ2-1; the D gene is possibly TRBD1 (6 bases). The V gene's germline CDR1 is SGHNT and CDR2 YYREEE (reference sequence). The CDR3 totals 16 residues. Deletions cut 3 bases from V and 4 bases from J, with 17 bases between. The CDR3 loop reads CASSYPGDLGYNEQFF. The CDR3 coding sequence is TGTGCCAGCAGCTACCCAGGGGACCTAGGATACAATGAGCAGTTCTTC. The full variable domain, rest sourced from reference TRBV5-4 and TRBJ2-1, is ETGVTQSPTHLIKTRGQQVTLRCSSQSGHNTVSWYQQALGQGPQFIFQYYREEENGRGNFPPRFSGLQFPNYSSELNVNALELDDSALYLCASSYPGDLGYNEQFFGPGTRLTVL.

This clonotype was picked up many times. The rearrangement joins TRBV12-3 or TRBV12-4 to TRBJ2-5; the match to TRBD1 covers 8 bases. The CDR3 is 15 amino acids. With 5 bases clipped from V and 6 bases from J, the junction kept 11 bases outside the gene matches. The CDR3 sequence: CASSAQTGDGKTQYF. The DNA for the CDR3 is TGTGCCAGCAGTGCCCAGACAGGGGATGGGAAGACCCAGTACTTC.

This clonotype appeared a few times. This chain connects TRBV11-2 to TRBJ2-3; no firm D call. This CDR3 contains 12 residues. In germline, CDR1 is SGHAT, CDR2 FQNNGV. V was trimmed by 0 bases and J by 5 bases, leaving 3 bases between them. This CDR3 reads CASSLERDTQYF. CDR3 coding DNA: TGTGCCAGCAGCTTAGAGCGAGATACGCAGTATTTT.

The sample holds a few counts of this clonotype. CDR3 loop: CSVTTRGGIQETQYF. CDR3 DNA sequence: TGCAGCGTCACCACCCGCGGCGGCATTCAAGAGACCCAGTACTTC. The chain recombines TRBV29-1 with TRBJ2-5; no clear D. CDR1 is SQVTM and CDR2 is ANQGSEA in the germline V gene. V lost 6 bases to trimming and J lost 2 bases, with 19 bases between them. The CDR3 is 15 residues long.

This clonotype was picked up many times. The rearrangement uses TRBV27 and TRBJ2-3; either TRBD1 or TRBD2 may supply D (6 bases each). Deletions cut 4 bases from V and 6 bases from J, with 11 bases between. Germline CDR1 and CDR2: MNHEY and SMNVEV (reference sequence). There are 13 residues in the CDR3. DNA of the CDR3: TGTGCCAGCAGTTCTGGGGGGCTTGATACGCAGTATTTT. Residues: CASSSGGLDTQYF.

Many counts were recorded for this clonotype. The chain combines TRBV20-1 with TRBJ2-7; 13 bases fit TRBD2. The germline CDR1 and CDR2 sequences are DFQATT and SNEGSKA (reference sequence). This CDR3 has 15 residues. The J segment lost 2 bases and the V segment lost 2 bases, leaving 3 bases of the junction unmatched. The CDR3 coding sequence is TGCAGTGCTAGATTTGGGACTAGCGGGACCTACGAGCAGTACTTC. Translation: CSARFGTSGTYEQYF.

The chain joins TRBV3-1 to TRBJ2-4; the match to TRBD1 covers 11 bases. CDR1 LGHDT and CDR2 YNNKEL come from the germline V gene (reference sequence). The CDR3 length is 15 residues. Losses at the gene ends were 1 base for V and 7 bases for J; bases not matched to a gene: 3. Here the CDR3 DNA reads TGTGCCAGCAGCCAAGGGACAGGGGGCGACAACATTCAGTACTTC. Encoded protein: CASSQGTGGDNIQYF.

The gene calls are TRBV20-1 and TRBJ2-2; D may be TRBD1 (5 bases). Germline-derived CDR1 and CDR2 are DFQATT and SNEGSKA (reference sequence). The CDR3 covers 16 residues. Deletions cut 0 bases from V and 5 bases from J, with 16 bases between. The CDR3 spells CSARDRVDGSTGELFF. In nucleotides, the CDR3 is TGCAGTGCTAGAGACAGGGTCGACGGATCGACCGGGGAGCTGTTTTTT.

This clonotype showed up just a few times. J is TRBJ2-1 and V is TRBV6-2 or TRBV6-3, with D maybe TRBD1 (6 bases). The CDR3 loop spans 12 amino acids. Germline V CDR1 and CDR2: MNHEY, SVGEGT. V lost 0 bases, J lost 13 bases, and 10 bases lay in between. CDR3: CASSYSTGYQFF. The CDR3, as DNA: TGTGCCAGCAGTTACTCAACAGGGTACCAGTTCTTC.

This clonotype was seen ten or more times. V usage is TRBV10-3 and J usage is TRBJ1-5; D call uncertain. This CDR3 contains 15 residues. Trimming left V 6 bases short and J 2 bases short, with 14 bases between. From germline, CDR1 is ENHRY and CDR2 SYGVKD. CDR3 residues: CAIRASSGGNQPQHF. Written as DNA, the CDR3 is TGTGCCATCAGAGCTAGTTCCGGGGGCAATCAGCCCCAGCATTTT.